A single T cell receptor (beta chain) is shown here with its context. Its recognized antigen is unknown. No much larger clone exists at a distance of one base, and base qualities are not known. The germline V gene (reference sequence) gives CDR1 as SEHNR and CDR2 as FQNEAQ. The CDR3 has 15 amino acids, counting the end cysteine and phenylalanine. Only the CDR3 part of the read is kept: 45 bases, read in frame from the first base. Ends trimmed: V by 7 bases, J by 5 bases; bases unmatched to a gene: 9. The data belong to a study of PD-1 blockade in classical Hodgkin lymphoma (dated by TCRdb to the early 2020s). For the wider study: Nivolumab dosing was 3 mg/kg intravenously every 2 weeks, continuing until either disease progression or unacceptable toxicity. The study used TCR beta sequencing and CyTOF to define a peripheral blood immune signature of response to PD-1 blockade in classical Hodgkin lymphoma. What the research found in general, with its limitations: By C4D1, a significant rise was seen in CD4+ TCR diversity but not in CD8+ TCR diversity (p=0.0027 vs p=0.16), and the rise was most apparent among complete responders (p=0.02). The study covered only a single clinical trial cohort, and the causes of the repertoire differences, possibly disease activity or prior therapy, were still not defined. Trial patients with a complete response had baseline diversity similar to that of newly diagnosed patients, while partial responders and progressors had significantly lower diversity. Baseline TCR diversity was reported to be lower in newly diagnosed patients than in healthy donors and to be lower still in relapsed/refractory patients. Diversity was lower in patients who began nivolumab less than 1 year after ASCT, so these patients were left out of later analyses to avoid confounding by immune reconstitution.

The sample's time point label, decoded: cycle 1 day 1 (C1D1), immediately before nivolumab initiation. Every trial patient had relapsed after autologous stem cell transplantation, and cohorts A, B and C differed in prior brentuximab vedotin exposure. Magnetic negative selection with a Miltenyi CD4+ T cell isolation kit was used to purify CD4+ T cells from thawed PBMCs. The trial cohort included 50 to 70 patients with relapsed/refractory classical Hodgkin lymphoma, and each patient had a best overall response of complete response, partial response or progressive disease. Single-agent nivolumab was administered to trial patients in the multi-cohort phase II CheckMate 205 trial. An independent review committee assessed best overall response by applying the 2007 International Working Group response criteria. Trial PBMCs were obtained immediately prior to nivolumab initiation (C1D1) and on therapy at cycle 2 day 1 and cycle 4 day 1. Peripheral blood was collected in 8 mL Vacutainer Cell Preparation Tubes, from which PBMCs were isolated by centrifugation and then cryopreserved. Purified CD4+ and CD8+ fractions were generated only in cases for which an additional PBMC sample was available. Magnetically labelled cells were removed on LS columns in a quadroMACS separator, and the flow-through was retained as the purified fraction.

Genomic DNA was extracted with the Qiagen DNeasy kit from unsorted PBMCs and from negatively selected CD4+ and CD8+ fractions. TCR beta CDR3 regions were amplified by immunoSEQ multiplex PCR using primers annealing to V and J segments. A synthetic immune receptor repertoire was used to minimize amplification bias, and any residual bias was removed computationally once sequencing was done. In the authors' own workflow: Repertoire diversity was quantified as the Shannon entropy index using custom Python scripts. The unsorted, CD4+ and CD8+ repertoires were each analyzed separately, with the exception of combined analyses, where CD4+ and CD8+ sequences were merged in silico. Clonal expansion was defined as a frequency increase of at least 2-fold after treatment compared with C1D1, and clones undetected at baseline were assigned a pseudocount of 0.5. Clones with 0 or 1 copy at C1D1 were classified as singleton clones, and clones with 2 or more copies were classified as non-singleton clones. Clones expanded in unsorted samples were assigned a CD4+, CD8+ or unknown annotation through matching of protein sequences in sorted samples from the same patient. Wilcoxon tests were applied to paired samples to test diversity changes from C1D1 to C4D1. What TCRdb holds here is the immuneACCESS table cut down to in-frame rearrangements. Part of the clones is not present; checked against another copy, under half of the missing clones reflect an unresolved V gene, and the others are unexplained. V and J calls and clone size come straight from that table; D and trimming were deduced from the DNA. For this sample the table gives around 17,000 clones, of which around 85% were detected only once. 1% of the sample lies in the top ten.

This clonotype was obtained from a human donor with classical Hodgkin lymphoma. The chain employs TRBV7-9 and TRBJ1-4; 8 nucleotides in the junction match TRBD1. The specimen comprised CD4+ T cells from blood, sampled at baseline. The DNA sequence follows: TGTGCCAGCAAGGCAACAGGGGGGTACAATGAAAAACTGTTTTTT. Its amino acids are CASKATGGYNEKLFF. The CDR3 plus the reference TRBV7-9 and TRBJ1-4 genes for the other parts give the full variable domain: DTGVSQNPRHKITKRGQNVTFRCDPISEHNRLYWYRQTLGQGPEFLTYFQNEAQLEKSRLLSDRFSAERPKGSFSTLEIQRTEQGDSAMYLCASKATGGYNEKLFFGSGTQLSVL.